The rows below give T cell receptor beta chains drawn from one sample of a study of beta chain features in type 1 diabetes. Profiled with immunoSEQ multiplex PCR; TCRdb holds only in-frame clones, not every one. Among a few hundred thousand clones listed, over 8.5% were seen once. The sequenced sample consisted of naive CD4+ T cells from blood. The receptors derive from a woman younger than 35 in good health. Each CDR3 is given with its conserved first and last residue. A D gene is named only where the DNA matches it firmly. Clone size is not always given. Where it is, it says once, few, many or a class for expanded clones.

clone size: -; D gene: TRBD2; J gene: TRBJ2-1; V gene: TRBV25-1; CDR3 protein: CASSPSVLAGLSDNEQFF; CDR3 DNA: TGTGCCAGCAGCCCCTCAGTGTTAGCGGGACTATCAGACAATGAGCAGTTCTTC
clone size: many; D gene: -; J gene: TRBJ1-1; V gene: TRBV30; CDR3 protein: CAWSTDTEAFF; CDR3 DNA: TGTGCCTGGAGCACAGACACTGAAGCTTTCTTT
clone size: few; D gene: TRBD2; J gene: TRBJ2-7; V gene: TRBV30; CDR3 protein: CAWSPERGYEQYF; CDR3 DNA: TGTGCCTGGAGTCCGGAGCGGGGGTACGAGCAGTACTTC
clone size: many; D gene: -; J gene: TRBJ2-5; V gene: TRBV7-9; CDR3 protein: CASSFSNSETQYF; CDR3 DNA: TGTGCCAGCAGCTTTTCGAACTCGGAGACCCAGTACTTC
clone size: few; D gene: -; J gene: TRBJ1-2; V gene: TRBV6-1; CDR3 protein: CASSEVRGVSATF; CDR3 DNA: TGTGCCAGCAGTGAAGTCAGAGGCGTCTCAGCCACCTTC
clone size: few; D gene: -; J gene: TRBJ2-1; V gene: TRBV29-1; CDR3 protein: CSVLLRYNEQFF; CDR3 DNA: TGCAGCGTCCTACTTCGGTACAATGAGCAGTTCTTC
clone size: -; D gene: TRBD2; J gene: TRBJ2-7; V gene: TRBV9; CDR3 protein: CASSVASGGSYEQYF; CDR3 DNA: TGTGCCAGCAGCGTAGCTAGCGGGGGTTCATACGAGCAGTACTTC
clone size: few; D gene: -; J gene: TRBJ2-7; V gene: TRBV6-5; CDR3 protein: CASSDGSRSYEQYF; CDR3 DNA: TGTGCCAGCAGCGACGGGTCCCGATCCTACGAGCAGTACTTC
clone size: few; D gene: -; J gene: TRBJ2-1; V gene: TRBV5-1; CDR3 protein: CASSLGTLAAEQFF; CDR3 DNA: TGCGCCAGCAGCTTGGGGACCCTAGCAGCTGAGCAGTTCTTC
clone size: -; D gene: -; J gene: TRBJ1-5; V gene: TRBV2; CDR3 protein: CASSPEASNQPQHF; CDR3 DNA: TGTGCCAGCAGTCCCGAAGCTAGCAATCAGCCCCAGCATTTT
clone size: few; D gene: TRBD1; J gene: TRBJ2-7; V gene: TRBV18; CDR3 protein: CASSGKQGYEQYF; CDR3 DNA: TGTGCCAGCTCCGGTAAACAGGGGTACGAGCAGTACTTC
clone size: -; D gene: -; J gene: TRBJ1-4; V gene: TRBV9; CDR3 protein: CASSVDQGYNEKLFF; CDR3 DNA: TGTGCCAGCAGCGTAGACCAGGGCTATAATGAAAAACTGTTTTTT
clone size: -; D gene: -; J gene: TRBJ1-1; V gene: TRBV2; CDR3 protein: CASSEALEGDTEAFF; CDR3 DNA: TGTGCCAGCAGTGAAGCGCTAGAGGGGGACACTGAAGCTTTCTTT
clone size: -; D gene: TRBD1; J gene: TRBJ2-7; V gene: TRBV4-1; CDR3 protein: CASSQRGQGARDSSYEQYF; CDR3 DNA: TGCGCCAGCAGCCAACGGGGACAGGGGGCGCGGGATAGCTCCTACGAGCAGTACTTC
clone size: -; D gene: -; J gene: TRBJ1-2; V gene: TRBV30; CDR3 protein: CAWSLSRGGFHYGYTF; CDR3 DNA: TGTGCCTGGAGTCTCAGCCGGGGGGGCTTCCACTATGGCTACACCTTC
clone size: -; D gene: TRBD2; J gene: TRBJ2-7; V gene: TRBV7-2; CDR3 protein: CASSLGGGRAFGYEQYF; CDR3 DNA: TGTGCCAGCAGCTTGGGAGGCGGGAGGGCCTTTGGCTACGAGCAGTACTTC
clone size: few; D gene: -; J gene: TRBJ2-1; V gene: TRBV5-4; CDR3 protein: CASSLVRSSNEQFF; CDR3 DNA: TGTGCCAGCAGCTTGGTTCGTAGTAGCAATGAGCAGTTCTTC